The clone carrying this TCR beta chain showed up many times. Researchers took RNA transcripts and amplified TCR beta CDR3 regions from them. In the first round, RT-PCR was carried out with HTBI primers, and a multiplex PCR formed the second round. TCRdb independently ran MiXCR on the multiplex PCR reads; one entry per CDR3 protein. The table includes roughly 160,000 distinct CDR3 sequences, 35% to 45% detected once. The record originates from a study of Graves' ophthalmopathy and Graves' hyperthyroidism. Germline values: CDR1 GTSNPN, CDR2 SVGIG (reference sequence). The CDR3 spans 15 residues. With 0 bases removed from V and 1 base from J, the gap between germline ends came to 12 bases.

The rearrangement links TRBV30 to TRBJ2-5, with TRBD1 as a possible D gene (6 bases). The sample taken for sequencing was peripheral blood. This receptor was obtained from a man aged 30 to 39 with Graves' ophthalmopathy. CDR3 protein: CAWSVRTGFQETQYF. DNA for the CDR3: TGTGCCTGGAGTGTACGAACAGGGTTCCAAGAGACCCAGTACTTC.